A selection of T cell receptor beta chains follows, all from one sample in a study of shared clonotypes between healthy human individuals. Here immunoSEQ multiplex PCR was the method, and the copy in TCRdb shows in-frame clones only, minus some. Of under 2,500,000 clones listed, roughly 95% are singletons. Material for sequencing was naive CD4+ T cells sorted from blood. The receptors shown here come from a man between 18 and 35 years old in good health. Each CDR3 is given with its conserved first and last residue. A D gene is named only where the DNA matches it firmly. Where a row states a size, it is once, few, many or the class of an expanded clone; other rows omit it.

d_call	clone_size	v_call	j_call	cdr3_nt	cdr3_aa
-	-	TRBV7-2	TRBJ2-7	TGTGCCAGCAGCCAGATGGGGGCAATCAACGAGCAGTACTTC	CASSQMGAINEQYF
-	-	TRBV6-5	TRBJ1-5	TGTGCCAGCAGTCCTAGAGGGATTAGCAATCAGCCCCAGCATTTT	CASSPRGISNQPQHF
-	-	TRBV10-3	TRBJ1-1	TGTGCCACGACCCATTCCTTGTTACAGCTGAACACTGAAGCTTTCTTT	CATTHSLLQLNTEAFF
-	-	TRBV7-9	TRBJ2-7	TGTGCCAGCGGGGGGAGCTGGTTCTCCTCCTACGAGCAGTACTTC	CASGGSWFSSYEQYF
-	once	TRBV7-9	TRBJ1-2	TGTGCCAGCAGCTTGAGCGATCATCCCTATGGCTACACCTTC	CASSLSDHPYGYTF
TRBD2	-	TRBV5-1	TRBJ2-7	TGCGCCAGCAGCTCTAGGACTAGCGGGACTCAAGAGCAGTACTTC	CASSSRTSGTQEQYF
-	-	TRBV19	TRBJ1-5	TGTGCCAGTAGTATAGGAGGGGCGAGCAATCAGCCCCAGCATTTT	CASSIGGASNQPQHF
-	-	TRBV4-3	TRBJ1-2	TGCGCCAGCAGCCACCGGGACCGACCCAGTGGCTACACCTTC	CASSHRDRPSGYTF
TRBD2	-	TRBV19	TRBJ2-1	TGTGCCAGTAGTAACGCGGGGGGCGGGAATGAGCAGTTCTTC	CASSNAGGGNEQFF
-	-	TRBV5-1	TRBJ1-5	TGCGCCAGCAGGGACACACCGAATCAGCCCCAGCATTTT	CASRDTPNQPQHF
TRBD2	-	TRBV7-2	TRBJ2-7	TGTGCCAGCAGCTTGTGGACTAGCTCCGCCTACGAGCAGTACTTC	CASSLWTSSAYEQYF
TRBD1	-	TRBV7-9	TRBJ2-7	TGTGCCACCGAGGGGGCAAATAATCTCGAGCAGTACTTC	CATEGANNLEQYF
TRBD1	once	TRBV18	TRBJ2-6	TGTGCCAGCTCACCCGGACAGGTTGGGGCCAACGTCCTGACTTTC	CASSPGQVGANVLTF
-	-	TRBV2	TRBJ2-3	TGTGCCAGCAGGGATGACAGGGATACGCAGTATTTT	CASRDDRDTQYF
TRBD1	-	TRBV30	TRBJ1-4	TGTGCCTGGAGTCCCGGGACAGTGAATGAAAAACTGTTTTTT	CAWSPGTVNEKLFF
TRBD1	-	TRBV7-2	TRBJ2-2	TGTGCCAGCAGCTTAAGCCCCGACAGGGGAAACACCGGGGAGCTGTTTTTT	CASSLSPDRGNTGELFF
-	few	TRBV7-3	TRBJ1-6	TGTGCCAGCAGGGAATCACGGGCCTCACGTTCACCCCTCCACTTT	CASRESRASRSPLHF
TRBD1	-	TRBV5-1	TRBJ1-2	TGCGCCAGCAGCCCGGGAGGGACAGGGGGAAATGGCTACACCTTC	CASSPGGTGGNGYTF
-	-	TRBV14	TRBJ2-5	TGTGCCAGCAGTCCCGGTGCTTATCGACAAGAGACCCAGTACTTC	CASSPGAYRQETQYF
-	-	TRBV2	TRBJ1-2	TGTGCCAGCAGCGCCAGCGGCTATGGCTACACCTTC	CASSASGYGYTF
-	-	TRBV15	TRBJ1-1	TGTGCCACCAGCGGACGAGAGAACACTGAAGCTTTCTTT	CATSGRENTEAFF
-	-	TRBV5-4	TRBJ1-6	TGTGCCAGCAGCTTGGAACAGTCGACACCCCTCCACTTT	CASSLEQSTPLHF
TRBD1	-	TRBV30	TRBJ2-7	TGTGCCTGGAGTGTAGAGACAGGGGGCATCTACGAGCAGTACTTC	CAWSVETGGIYEQYF
-	-	TRBV25-1	TRBJ1-2	TGTGCCAGCAGTGGACGGGGGCGGATCTATGGCTACACCTTC	CASSGRGRIYGYTF
TRBD2	-	TRBV10-1	TRBJ2-1	TGCGCCAGCCCCTTTCTAGCGGCCTACAATGAGCAGTTCTTC	CASPFLAAYNEQFF
-	-	TRBV7-9	TRBJ2-6	TGTGCCAGCAGCTCGGGACCTTTCTCTGGGGCCAACGTCCTGACTTTC	CASSSGPFSGANVLTF
-	once	TRBV6-5	TRBJ2-7	TGTGCCAGCAGTTACACTTGGTCCTCCGAGCAGTACTTC	CASSYTWSSEQYF
-	-	TRBV5-6	TRBJ1-2	TGTGCCAGCAGCCCGTGGGGGGCTGATATCTATGGCTACACCTTC	CASSPWGADIYGYTF
-	-	TRBV7-9	TRBJ1-6	TGTGCCAGCAGCACGACGGCTTCTAATAATTCACCCCTCCACTTT	CASSTTASNNSPLHF
TRBD1	-	TRBV5-6	TRBJ1-2	TGTGCCAGCAGCCTGGGACAGGGTATCTATGGCTACACCTTC	CASSLGQGIYGYTF
-	-	TRBV10-2	TRBJ2-3	TGCGCCAGCAGAGGGCTACGTGATACAGATACGCAGTATTTT	CASRGLRDTDTQYF
-	-	TRBV29-1	TRBJ2-7	TGCAGCGCTGGCATCGAATACGAGCAGTACTTC	CSAGIEYEQYF
-	-	TRBV5-6	TRBJ2-2	TGTGCCAGCAGAAGCACCGGGGAGCTGTTTTTT	CASRSTGELFF
-	-	TRBV4-1	TRBJ1-2	TGCGCCAGCAGCCAAGATACAGGGTCGAACTATGGCTACACCTTC	CASSQDTGSNYGYTF
-	-	TRBV5-4	TRBJ2-2	TGTGCCAGCAGCTTGGAGCAAGAGAACCGGGAGCTGTTTTTT	CASSLEQENRELFF
TRBD1	-	TRBV6-5	TRBJ2-1	TGTGCCAGCAGTTACTCCAACGAGGGGGCTTCGGTCTTC	CASSYSNEGASVF
-	-	TRBV18	TRBJ1-1	TGTGCCAGCTCACCAGCCGGAAACACTGAAGCTTTCTTT	CASSPAGNTEAFF
-	-	TRBV5-1	TRBJ2-7	TGCGCCAGCAGCTACTCCAGGGGCGAGCAGTACTTC	CASSYSRGEQYF
TRBD2	-	TRBV5-4	TRBJ2-3	TGTGCCAGCAGCCCGACTAGCGGGGACACAGATACGCAGTATTTT	CASSPTSGDTDTQYF
TRBD2	-	TRBV7-3	TRBJ2-1	TGTGCCAGCAGCTCGTTTAGCGGGGGCTCCTACAATGAGCAGTTCTTC	CASSSFSGGSYNEQFF
TRBD1	-	TRBV10-2	TRBJ1-5	TGCGCCAGCAGTCCCGAGGGGGCGCGGGGTCAGCCCCAGCATTTT	CASSPEGARGQPQHF
TRBD1	-	TRBV30	TRBJ1-2	TGTGCCTGGAGTGTACTGGACAGGGTAGGGGGCTACACCTTC	CAWSVLDRVGGYTF